A selection of T cell receptor beta chains follows, all from one sample in a study of Ad26.COV2.S vaccination and SARS-CoV-2 variants. Sequencing used immunoSEQ multiplex PCR; TCRdb keeps in-frame clones, though not all of them. The sample consists of fewer than 400,000 clones, 89% of them appearing once. The sample here was peripheral blood, taken in a trial of Ad26.COV2.S vaccine versus placebo. The receptor source for this set is a person between 18 and 60 years old who received the Ad26.COV2.S COVID-19 vaccine or a placebo. Each CDR3 is given with its conserved first and last residue. A D gene is named only where the DNA matches it firmly. Size values are once, few and many counts, or a class for expanded clones, and some rows have none.

abundance,j_gene,v_gene,d_gene,CDR3nt,CDR3aa
.,TRBJ2-5,TRBV28,.,TGTGCCAGCAGTTCGGGTCCGGCCCAGTACTTC,CASSSGPAQYF
once,TRBJ2-7,TRBV11-1,.,TGTGCCAGCAGCTCAAGCTACGAGCAGTACTTC,CASSSSYEQYF
.,TRBJ1-4,TRBV12-5,.,TGTGCTAGTGGTTTGGTACTATCCCGCCCAGCGTCTTTTAATGAAAAACTGTTTTTT,CASGLVLSRPASFNEKLFF
.,TRBJ2-1,TRBV18,TRBD1,TGTGCCAGCTCACCCCCCGGGACAGGGAACAATGAGCAGTTCTTC,CASSPPGTGNNEQFF
.,TRBJ1-2,TRBV20-1,TRBD1,TGCAGTGCTAGTGGACAGGGGGCGCATTGGGCTAACTATGGCTACACCTTC,CSASGQGAHWANYGYTF
.,TRBJ2-5,TRBV7-2,.,TGTGCCAGCAGCTTAGGACTAGGGGCAGAGACCCAGTACTTC,CASSLGLGAETQYF
.,TRBJ2-7,TRBV10-3,.,TGTGCCATCAGTGAAGAGGCCTACGAGCAGTACTTC,CAISEEAYEQYF
.,TRBJ2-5,TRBV21-1,.,TGTGCCAGCAGCAATGAGGGCCCCAGCTGGACAGGGGGCCAAGAGACCCAGTACTTC,CASSNEGPSWTGGQETQYF
.,TRBJ2-5,TRBV6-2/TRBV6-3,TRBD2,TGTGCCAGCAGTTACGGACTAGCGGGGGCAGAGACCCAGTACTTC,CASSYGLAGAETQYF
.,TRBJ2-5,TRBV11-3,.,TGTGCCAGCAGCTTATATAAGGCGGGAGAGACCCAGTACTTC,CASSLYKAGETQYF
.,TRBJ1-5,TRBV30,.,TGTGCCTGGAGTGTGGGCTTAAGCAATCAGCCCCAGCATTTT,CAWSVGLSNQPQHF
.,TRBJ1-1,TRBV27,.,TGTGCCAGCAGTTTATTCCCAGTCCCGAACACTGAAGCTTTCTTT,CASSLFPVPNTEAFF
.,TRBJ1-1,TRBV19,.,TGTGCCAGTAGTCCAGGACCTATGAACACTGAAGCTTTCTTT,CASSPGPMNTEAFF
.,TRBJ2-7,TRBV18,.,TGTGCCAGCTCGCGCGGGACCGCCGTGGGGGAGCAGTACTTC,CASSRGTAVGEQYF
.,TRBJ2-1,TRBV11-2,.,TGTGCCAGCAGCTTAATGGGGACCCATTACAATGAGCAGTTCTTC,CASSLMGTHYNEQFF
once,TRBJ2-1,TRBV19,TRBD2,TGTGCCAGTAGTACCGGACTAGCGGGAGCCTACAATGAGCAGTTCTTC,CASSTGLAGAYNEQFF
.,TRBJ1-6,TRBV30,.,TGTGCCTGGAGCAGCGGGATCTATAATTCACCCCTCCACTTT,CAWSSGIYNSPLHF
once,TRBJ1-2,TRBV11-3,.,TGTGCCAGCAGCTCAGGGTGGAGCTATGGCTACACCTTC,CASSSGWSYGYTF
once,TRBJ2-1,TRBV18,.,TGTGCCACCTCAGGGCTAAATGAGCAGTTCTTC,CATSGLNEQFF
.,TRBJ2-3,TRBV7-2,TRBD2,TGTGCCAGCAGCTTAGGGAGCGGGAGCCGCACAGATACGCAGTATTTT,CASSLGSGSRTDTQYF